What follows are 2 T cell receptor beta chains derived from one specimen sequenced in a study of blood T cell repertoires in COVID-19. This table comes from immunoSEQ multiplex PCR, and its TCRdb copy is limited to in-frame clones, with some not included. The table lists 390,000 or so clones, 80% to 90% of them singletons, with around 1.4% in the top ten. The sample consisted of peripheral blood. The receptors derive from a woman aged 25-40 years with active or convalescent COVID-19.

This chain connects TRBV30 to TRBJ1-1; D is undetermined. Germline V gives CDR1 GTSNPN, CDR2 SVGIG (reference sequence). There are 16 residues in the CDR3. The V gene lost 0 bases and the J gene lost 2 bases, with 16 bases spanning the gap. The CDR3 here is CAWSVGGTVDNTEAFF. The CDR3 nucleotides read TGTGCCTGGAGTGTAGGTGGAACAGTCGATAACACTGAAGCTTTCTTT.

The chain employs TRBV27 and TRBJ2-1; 7 positions match TRBD2. The CDR3 has 16 residues. Germline CDR1 and CDR2: MNHEY and SMNVEV (reference sequence). Unmatched junction bases numbered 4, after V lost 0 bases and J lost 2 bases. The CDR3 loop reads CASSLSAGRTYNEQFF. In nucleotides, the CDR3 is TGTGCCAGCAGTTTATCTGCCGGGAGGACCTACAATGAGCAGTTCTTC.